This TCR beta chain was obtained from a study of cytomegalovirus exposure and HLA in healthy donors. With regard to this clone: Its antigen is still unknown.

Study conclusions and caveats: In a later analysis, 15,000 to 20,000 TCR beta sequences were associated with HLA alleles at 0.05 false discovery rate.

Germline CDR1 SGHRS, CDR2 YFSETQ. The CDR3 totals 14 residues. With 5 bases clipped from V and 2 bases from J, the junction kept 2 bases outside the gene matches. Primers for the PCR totalled 60 Vbeta and 13 Jbeta. Original processing methods: Some 80 million unique TCR beta chains, roughly 12 million shared, were counted in a later analysis. Sequencing used immunoSEQ multiplex PCR; TCRdb keeps in-frame clones, though not all of them. V and J calls and clone size are those listed in that table; D and trimming were worked out from the DNA. Its table records around 74,000 clones. The rearrangement joins TRBV5-1 to TRBJ2-2; 8 positions match TRBD1. The TCR originated in a man in his fifties or sixties in good health and CMV-seropositive. Sequencing was carried out using PBMCs. CDR3 nucleotides: TGCGCCAGCAGGACAGGGGCCAACACCGGGGAGCTGTTTTTT. This translates into CASRTGANTGELFF.